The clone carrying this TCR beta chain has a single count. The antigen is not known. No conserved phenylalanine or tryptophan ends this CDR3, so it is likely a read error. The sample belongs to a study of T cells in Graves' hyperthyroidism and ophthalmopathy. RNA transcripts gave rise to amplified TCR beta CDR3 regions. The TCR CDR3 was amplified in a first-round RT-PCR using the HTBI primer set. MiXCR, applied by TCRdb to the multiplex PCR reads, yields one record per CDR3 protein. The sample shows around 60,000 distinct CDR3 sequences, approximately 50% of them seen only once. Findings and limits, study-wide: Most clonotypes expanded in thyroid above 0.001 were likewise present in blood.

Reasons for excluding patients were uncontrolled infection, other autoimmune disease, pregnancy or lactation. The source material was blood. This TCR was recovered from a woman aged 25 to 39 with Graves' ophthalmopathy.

This CDR3 is CSARAPRTGALSYGYTL. As DNA, the CDR3 is TGCAGTGCTAGGGCCCCCAGGACAGGGGCCCTTAGTTATGGCTACACCCTC. The chain has TRBV20-1 and TRBJ1-2, with TRBD1 identical over 9 bases. The length of the CDR3 is 17 residues. The V gene's germline CDR1 is DFQATT and CDR2 SNEGSKA (reference sequence). Losses at the gene ends were 3 bases for V and 5 bases for J; bases not matched to a gene: 16.